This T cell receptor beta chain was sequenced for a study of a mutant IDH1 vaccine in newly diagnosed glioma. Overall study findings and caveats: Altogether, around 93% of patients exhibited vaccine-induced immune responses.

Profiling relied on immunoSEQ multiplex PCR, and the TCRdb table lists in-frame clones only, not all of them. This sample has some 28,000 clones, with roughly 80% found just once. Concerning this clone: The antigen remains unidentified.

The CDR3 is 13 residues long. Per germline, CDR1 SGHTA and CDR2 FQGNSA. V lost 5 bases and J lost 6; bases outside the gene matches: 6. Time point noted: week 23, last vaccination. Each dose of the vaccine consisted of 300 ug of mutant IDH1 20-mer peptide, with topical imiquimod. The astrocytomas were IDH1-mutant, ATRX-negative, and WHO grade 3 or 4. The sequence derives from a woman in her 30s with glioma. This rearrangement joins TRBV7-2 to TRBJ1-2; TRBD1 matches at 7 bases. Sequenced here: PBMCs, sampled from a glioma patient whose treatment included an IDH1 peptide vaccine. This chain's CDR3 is CASSQVRGDGYTF. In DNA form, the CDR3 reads TGTGCCAGCAGCCAGGTCAGGGGGGATGGCTACACCTTC.